The rows below give T cell receptor beta chains drawn from one sample of a study of control samples from healthy donors and cancer patients. TCRdb's copy holds only in-frame clones and misses some; the assay was immunoSEQ multiplex PCR. The sample includes about 80,000 clones, about nine tenths seen only once; the top ten take less than 7%. Sequencing used blood. The receptors here all came from a man aged 45-65 years in good health. The CDR3 runs from the conserved cysteine through the conserved F or W. The D gene is left open where the match is weak. Some rows have no size entry. The others give once, few or many, or a class for an expanded clone.

d_call j_call clone_size v_call cdr3_nt cdr3_aa
- TRBJ1-5 - TRBV19 TGTGCCAGTAGTTTAATTGGGTCGGGGACAAGCAATCAGCCCCAGCATTTT CASSLIGSGTSNQPQHF
- TRBJ1-2 - TRBV6-1 TGTGCCAGCAGTGACCGGGACACTCCTAACTATGGCTACACCTTC CASSDRDTPNYGYTF
TRBD1 TRBJ2-7 many TRBV5-5 TGTGCCAGCAGCTCACCGGGACAGGGTTTGACCGAGCAGTACTTC CASSSPGQGLTEQYF
- TRBJ2-2 - TRBV11-3 TGTGCCAGCAGCCCCTCCCTGATCGGCGGGGAGCTGTTTTTT CASSPSLIGGELFF
- TRBJ2-5 - TRBV3-1/TRBV3-2 TGTGCCAGCAGCCAAGCAGAGACCCAGTACTTC CASSQAETQYF
- TRBJ2-7 - TRBV5-4 TGTGCCAGCAGCGGAAGCTCCTACGAGCAGTACTTC CASSGSSYEQYF
TRBD2 TRBJ2-2 - TRBV10-1 TGCGCCAGCAGTGAGTCGACACTAGCGGGGGGATTTATAAACACCGGGGAGCTGTTTTTT CASSESTLAGGFINTGELFF
- TRBJ2-1 - TRBV19 TGTGCCAGTAGTATAATCTACAATGAGCAGTTCTTC CASSIIYNEQFF
TRBD1 TRBJ2-7 - TRBV6-5 TGTGCCAGCAGTATGGGGACAGGGGGAGCCTACGAGCAGTACTTC CASSMGTGGAYEQYF
- TRBJ2-5 - TRBV5-1 TGCGCCAGCAGCTCTCACTCGACGACAGAGACCCAGTACTTC CASSSHSTTETQYF
TRBD1 TRBJ1-4 few TRBV2 TGTGCCAGCAGACCCCAGGGGGGTCTCGCGGAAAAACTGTTTTTT CASRPQGGLAEKLFF
- TRBJ1-1 - TRBV5-4 TGTGCCAGCAGCTTGGCGGGCAGGGGGAACACTGAAGCTTTCTTT CASSLAGRGNTEAFF
TRBD1 TRBJ2-2 - TRBV3-1/TRBV3-2 TGTGCCAGCAGCCCCGGACAGGGGCAGGAGCTGTTTTTT CASSPGQGQELFF